These 15 T cell receptor beta chains were sequenced from one sample in a study of cytomegalovirus exposure and HLA in healthy donors. Primers: 60 Vbeta forward and 13 Jbeta reverse. TCRdb keeps only in-frame clones here, not all; method: immunoSEQ multiplex PCR. The top ten clones hold 4% to 4.5% of a sample with about 150,000 clones, 70% to 80% of them seen once. Sample: PBMCs. Every receptor here comes from a woman aged 40 to 49 in good health and CMV-seronegative.

The chain carries TRBV28 and TRBJ2-4, with D uncertain. The CDR3 is 14 amino acids. Germline V gene data show CDR1 as MDHEN and CDR2 as SYDVKM. Trimming took 3 bases from V and 7 from J, leaving 13 bases between them. The DNA of the CDR3 is TGTGCCAGCAGTTTGCGTCCCAGACTCAACATTCAGTACTTC. Its translation is CASSLRPRLNIQYF.

The chain uses TRBV19 and TRBJ2-1, with 8 bases aligning to TRBD2. The CDR3 totals 14 residues. The ends lost 3 bases at V and 4 bases at J; junction bases unmatched: 2. Germline values: CDR1 LNHDA, CDR2 SQIVND (reference sequence). The CDR3 coding sequence is TGTGCCAGTAGTATTGTAGCGGGGTACAATGAGCAGTTCTTC. This sequence encodes CASSIVAGYNEQFF.

The V gene is TRBV28, the J gene TRBJ1-5, with 9 bases identical to TRBD1. CDR1 MDHEN and CDR2 SYDVKM come from the germline V gene. The CDR3 covers 15 residues. The V gene end was trimmed by 5 bases and the J gene end by 6 bases; junction bases not matched to a gene: 8. CDR3 protein: CASSARQGVSQPQHF. The CDR3 DNA sequence: TGTGCCAGCAGTGCCCGACAGGGGGTAAGTCAGCCCCAGCATTTT.

The CDR3 spells CASSFYGGQETQYF. The CDR3 DNA is TGTGCCAGCAGCTTTTATGGCGGTCAAGAGACCCAGTACTTC. The genes are TRBV5-6 and TRBJ2-5; D gene unclear. From germline, CDR1 is SGHDT and CDR2 YYEEEE. V lost 2 bases and J lost 2, with 10 bases in between. The CDR3 loop spans 14 amino acids.

The chain has TRBV7-2 and TRBJ2-7; D is undetermined. The CDR3 spans 14 residues. Germline values: CDR1 SGHTA, CDR2 FQGNSA. V lost 2 bases and J 2 bases, leaving 10 bases between the germline ends. The CDR3 sequence is CASSLLGTTYEQYF. In DNA, the CDR3 is TGTGCCAGCAGCTTATTGGGCACGACCTACGAGCAGTACTTC.

The chain joins TRBV11-2 to TRBJ2-7, with D tentatively TRBD2 (5 bases). Germline V CDR1 and CDR2: SGHAT, FQNNGV. Trimming removed 1 base from V and 4 bases from J, with 14 bases in between. This CDR3 is 15 amino acids long. The CDR3 sequence is CASSLVPGTSYEQYF. The CDR3 nucleotides are TGTGCCAGCAGCTTAGTTCCGGGAACCTCATACGAGCAGTACTTC.

The chain employs TRBV7-9 and TRBJ2-1, with no clear D. The CDR3 is 17 residues long. The germline V gene encodes CDR1 SEHNR and CDR2 FQNEAQ (reference sequence). V was clipped by 1 base and J by 0 bases, with 13 bases between them. CDR3 DNA sequence: TGTGCCAGCAGCTTAGGTGGCGGAAGCAGCTCCTACAATGAGCAGTTCTTC. Translated: CASSLGGGSSSYNEQFF. Based on the CDR3 plus reference TRBV7-9 and TRBJ2-1, the full variable domain is DTGVSQNPRHKITKRGQNVTFRCDPISEHNRLYWYRQTLGQGPEFLTYFQNEAQLEKSRLLSDRFSAERPKGSFSTLEIQRTEQGDSAMYLCASSLGGGSSSYNEQFFGPGTRLTVL.

The V call is TRBV18, the J call TRBJ1-6; D may be TRBD1 (6 bases). V was pared by 1 base and J by 0 bases, with 10 bases between. The germline CDR1 and CDR2 sequences are KGHSH and LQKENI. This CDR3 region has 17 residues. The DNA of the CDR3 is TGTGCCAGCTCACCACAACAGGGAAGCTCCTATAATTCACCCCTCCACTTT. Amino acids: CASSPQQGSSYNSPLHF. The variable domain in full, with the rest retrieved from reference TRBV18 and TRBJ1-6, is NAGVMQNPRHLVRRRGQEARLRCSPMKGHSHVYWYRQLPEEGLKFMVYLQKENIIDESGMPKERFSAEFPKEGPSILRIQQVVRGDSAAYFCASSPQQGSSYNSPLHFGNGTRLTVT.

The chain uses TRBV11-3 and TRBJ2-5, with D possibly being TRBD2 (6 bases). Trimming removed 3 bases at V and 5 bases at J, with 7 bases between. The CDR3 length is 12 residues. Germline V gene sequence: CDR1 SGHNT, CDR2 YENEEA. Written as DNA, the CDR3 is TGTGCCAGCAGCTTCCGGGGGGAGACCCAGTACTTC. As protein: CASSFRGETQYF.

The chain carries TRBV5-1 and TRBJ2-5; tentatively, D is TRBD1 (6 bases). The germline V and J ends were trimmed by 6 bases and 2 bases, with 14 bases remaining between them. From germline, CDR1 is SGHRS and CDR2 YFSETQ. This CDR3 has 14 residues. The CDR3 DNA is TGCGCCAGCAATTTAGGACAGACACAAGAGACCCAGTACTTC. This codes for CASNLGQTQETQYF.

This chain links TRBV5-1 with TRBJ1-1, with D tentatively TRBD1 (6 bases). The germline V gene encodes CDR1 SGHRS and CDR2 YFSETQ. This CDR3 region has 13 residues. The V and J ends lost 4 bases and 8 bases respectively, with 15 bases between them. DNA of the CDR3: TGCGCCAGCAGCGGTAACAGGGCCCCCGAAGCTTTCTTT. Protein product: CASSGNRAPEAFF.

The chain's CDR3 is CASSVGGDEETQYF. The CDR3 region has the DNA TGTGCCAGCAGCGTAGGGGGGGACGAAGAGACCCAGTACTTC. The chain carries TRBV9 and TRBJ2-5; TRBD2 might be the D (6 bases). The germline V and J ends were trimmed by 0 bases and 3 bases, with 9 bases remaining between them. CDR1 is SGDLS, CDR2 YYNGEE, per germline. This CDR3 comprises 14 residues. Complete variable domain (other parts from reference TRBV9 and TRBJ2-5): DSGVTQTPKHLITATGQRVTLRCSPRSGDLSVYWYQQSLDQGLQFLIQYYNGEERAKGNILERFSAQQFPDLHSELNLSSLELGDSALYFCASSVGGDEETQYFGPGTRLLVL.

The chain recombines TRBV9 with TRBJ1-1; D unresolved. The germline V gene encodes CDR1 SGDLS and CDR2 YYNGEE. V lost 5 bases and J lost 0, with 17 bases in between. This CDR3 spans 16 amino acids. The CDR3 sequence: CASRTGGFAMNTEAFF. DNA for the CDR3: TGTGCCAGCAGGACCGGAGGGTTTGCGATGAACACTGAAGCTTTCTTT.

The chain carries TRBV5-4 and TRBJ2-1; 11 nucleotides align to TRBD2. There are 15 residues in the CDR3. The V and J ends lost 5 bases and 9 bases, in that order; junction bases with no gene match: 10. From germline, CDR1 is SGHNT and CDR2 YYREEE (reference sequence). CDR3 coding DNA: TGTGCCAGCAGTATTAGCGGGAGGGCCGCGGGTGAGCAGTTCTTC. Amino acid sequence: CASSISGRAAGEQFF.

This chain connects TRBV6-5 to TRBJ2-5; 11 bases agree with TRBD2. The DNA end lines up better with TRBJ2-7; the J call may be wrong. The length of the CDR3 is 15 residues. Germline V gene data show CDR1 as MNHEY and CDR2 as SVGAGI. The CDR3 DNA follows: TGTGCCAGCAGTTCCACTAGCGGGGGAATTTACGAGCAGTACTTC. It yields the protein CASSSTSGGIYEQYF.